This T cell receptor beta chain was observed in a study of control samples from healthy donors and cancer patients. The CDR3 contains 16 residues. The germline CDR1 and CDR2 sequences are LGHNA and YNFKEQ. Trimming removed 3 bases at V and 4 bases at J, with 16 bases between. Some clones are missing from TCRdb's copy, which holds only in-frame ones; the method was immunoSEQ multiplex PCR. This sample carries 100,000 or so clones, around 82% of them seen once, and the ten largest clones take over 7.5%. The chain combines TRBV4-2 with TRBJ2-1; weak D call: TRBD2 (6 bases). The sample taken for sequencing was blood. This sequence was found in a woman aged 55-70 years in good health. The CDR3 DNA reads as TGTGCCAGCAGCCACGACCCCGGGACTGCATACAATGAGCAGTTCTTC. Protein: CASSHDPGTAYNEQFF.